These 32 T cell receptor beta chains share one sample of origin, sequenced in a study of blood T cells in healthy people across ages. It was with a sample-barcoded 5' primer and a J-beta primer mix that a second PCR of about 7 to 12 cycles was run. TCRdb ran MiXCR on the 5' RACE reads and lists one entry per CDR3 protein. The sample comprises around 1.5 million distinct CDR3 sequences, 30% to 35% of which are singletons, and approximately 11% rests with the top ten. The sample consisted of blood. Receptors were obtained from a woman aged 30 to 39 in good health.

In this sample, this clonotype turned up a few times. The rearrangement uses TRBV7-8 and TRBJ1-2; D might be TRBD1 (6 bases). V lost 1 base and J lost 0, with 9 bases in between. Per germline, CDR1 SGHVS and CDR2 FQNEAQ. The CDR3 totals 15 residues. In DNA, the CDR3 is TGTGCCAGCAGCTTAGTCGACAGGTCTAACTATGGCTACACCTTC. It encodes CASSLVDRSNYGYTF.

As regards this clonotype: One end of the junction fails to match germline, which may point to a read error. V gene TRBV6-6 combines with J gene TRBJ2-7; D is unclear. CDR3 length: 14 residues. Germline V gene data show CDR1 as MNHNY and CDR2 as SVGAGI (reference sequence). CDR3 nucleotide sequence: TGTGTCAGCAGTTACTCGCCATACTCCTACGAGCAGTACTTC. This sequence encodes CVSSYSPYSYEQYF.

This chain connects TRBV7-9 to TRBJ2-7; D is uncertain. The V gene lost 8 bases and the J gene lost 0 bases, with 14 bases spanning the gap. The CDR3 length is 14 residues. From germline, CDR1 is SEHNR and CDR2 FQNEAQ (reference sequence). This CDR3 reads CASGLYPNSYEQYF. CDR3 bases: TGTGCCAGCGGTCTCTACCCGAACTCCTACGAGCAGTACTTC.

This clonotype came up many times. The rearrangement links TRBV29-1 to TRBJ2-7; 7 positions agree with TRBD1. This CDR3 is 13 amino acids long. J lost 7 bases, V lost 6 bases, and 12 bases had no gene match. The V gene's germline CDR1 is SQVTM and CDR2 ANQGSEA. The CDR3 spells CSVRQGQAWEQYF. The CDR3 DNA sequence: TGCAGCGTGCGACAGGGTCAAGCTTGGGAGCAGTACTTC.

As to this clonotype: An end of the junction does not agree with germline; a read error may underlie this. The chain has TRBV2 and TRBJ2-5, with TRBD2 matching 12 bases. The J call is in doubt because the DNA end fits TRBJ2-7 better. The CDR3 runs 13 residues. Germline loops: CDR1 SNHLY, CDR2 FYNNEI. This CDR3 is CTSRGLAGGEQYF. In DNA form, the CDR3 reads TGTACCAGCAGGGGACTAGCGGGTGGCGAGCAGTACTTC.

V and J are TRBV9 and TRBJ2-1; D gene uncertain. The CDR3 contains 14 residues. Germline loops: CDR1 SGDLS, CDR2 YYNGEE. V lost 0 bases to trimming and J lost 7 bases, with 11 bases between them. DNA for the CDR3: TGTGCCAGCAGCGTAGAGGTAGCTTTGAATGAGCAGTTCTTC. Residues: CASSVEVALNEQFF.

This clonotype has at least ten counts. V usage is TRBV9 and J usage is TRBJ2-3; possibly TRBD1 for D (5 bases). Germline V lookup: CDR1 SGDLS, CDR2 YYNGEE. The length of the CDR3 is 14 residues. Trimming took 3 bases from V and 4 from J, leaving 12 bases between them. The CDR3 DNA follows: TGTGCCAGCAGCGCCGGACATTTCGCAGATACGCAGTATTTT. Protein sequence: CASSAGHFADTQYF.

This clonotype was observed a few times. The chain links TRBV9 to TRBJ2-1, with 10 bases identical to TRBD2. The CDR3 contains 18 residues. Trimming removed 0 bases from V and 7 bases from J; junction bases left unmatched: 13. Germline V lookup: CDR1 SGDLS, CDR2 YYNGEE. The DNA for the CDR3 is TGTGCCAGCAGCGTAGGGGGGGCTAGCGGGAGTTCGTATAATGAGCAGTTCTTC. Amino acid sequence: CASSVGGASGSSYNEQFF.

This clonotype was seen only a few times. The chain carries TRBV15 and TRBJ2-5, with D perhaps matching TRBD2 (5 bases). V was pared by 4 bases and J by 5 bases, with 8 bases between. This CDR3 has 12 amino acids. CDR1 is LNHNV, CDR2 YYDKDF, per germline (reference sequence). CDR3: CATSTRGETQYF. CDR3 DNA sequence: TGTGCCACCAGCACGCGCGGGGAGACCCAGTACTTC.

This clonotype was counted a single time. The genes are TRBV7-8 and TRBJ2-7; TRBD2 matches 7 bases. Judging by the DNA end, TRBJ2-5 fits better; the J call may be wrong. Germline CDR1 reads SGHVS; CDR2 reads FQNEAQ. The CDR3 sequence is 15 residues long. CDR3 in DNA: TGTGCCAGCAGCTTCGGGGGGATAGGAGGGGAGACCCAGTACTTC. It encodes CASSFGGIGGETQYF.

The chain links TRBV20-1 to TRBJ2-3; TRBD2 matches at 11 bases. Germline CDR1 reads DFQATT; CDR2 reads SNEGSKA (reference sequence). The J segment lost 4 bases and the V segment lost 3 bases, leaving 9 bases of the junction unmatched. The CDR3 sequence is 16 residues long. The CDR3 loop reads CSASTRASGRSDTQYF. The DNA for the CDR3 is TGCAGTGCTAGTACGCGCGCTAGCGGGAGGTCAGATACGCAGTATTTT.

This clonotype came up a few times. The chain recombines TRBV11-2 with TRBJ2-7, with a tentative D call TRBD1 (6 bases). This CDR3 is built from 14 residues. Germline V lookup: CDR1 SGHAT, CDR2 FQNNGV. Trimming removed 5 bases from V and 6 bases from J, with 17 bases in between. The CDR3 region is CASSLKRQVSEQYF. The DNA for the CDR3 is TGTGCCAGCAGCCTGAAAAGACAGGTCAGCGAGCAGTACTTC.

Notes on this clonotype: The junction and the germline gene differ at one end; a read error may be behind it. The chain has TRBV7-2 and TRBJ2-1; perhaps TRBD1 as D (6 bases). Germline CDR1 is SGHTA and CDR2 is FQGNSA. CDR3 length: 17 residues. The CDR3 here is CAGSSRGRTSLDNEQFF. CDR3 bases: TGTGCCGGCAGCTCCAGGGGCCGCACCTCGCTTGACAATGAGCAGTTCTTC.

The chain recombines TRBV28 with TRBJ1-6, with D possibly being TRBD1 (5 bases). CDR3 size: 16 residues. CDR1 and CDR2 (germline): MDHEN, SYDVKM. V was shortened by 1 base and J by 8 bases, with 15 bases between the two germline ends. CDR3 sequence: CASSLSSTGDHSPLHF. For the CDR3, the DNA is TGTGCCAGCAGTTTATCATCGACGGGGGACCATTCACCCCTCCACTTT.

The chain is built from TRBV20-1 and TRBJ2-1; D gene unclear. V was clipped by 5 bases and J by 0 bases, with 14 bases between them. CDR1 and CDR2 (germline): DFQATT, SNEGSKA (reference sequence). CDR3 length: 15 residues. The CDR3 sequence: CSALSGFSSYNEQFF. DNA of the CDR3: TGCAGTGCTCTATCCGGGTTTAGCTCCTACAATGAGCAGTTCTTC.

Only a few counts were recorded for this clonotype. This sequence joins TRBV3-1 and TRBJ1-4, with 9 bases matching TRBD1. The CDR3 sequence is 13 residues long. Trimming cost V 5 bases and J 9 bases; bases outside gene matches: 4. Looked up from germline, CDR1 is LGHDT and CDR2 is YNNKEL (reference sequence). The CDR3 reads CASSAGQGQKLFF. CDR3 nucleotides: TGTGCCAGCAGCGCGGGACAGGGCCAAAAACTGTTTTTT.

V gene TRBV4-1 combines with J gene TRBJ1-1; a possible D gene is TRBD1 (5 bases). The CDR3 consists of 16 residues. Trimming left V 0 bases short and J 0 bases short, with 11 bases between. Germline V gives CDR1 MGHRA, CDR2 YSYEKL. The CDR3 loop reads CASSQDRAYMNTEAFF. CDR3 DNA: TGCGCCAGCAGCCAAGACAGGGCTTACATGAACACTGAAGCTTTCTTT.

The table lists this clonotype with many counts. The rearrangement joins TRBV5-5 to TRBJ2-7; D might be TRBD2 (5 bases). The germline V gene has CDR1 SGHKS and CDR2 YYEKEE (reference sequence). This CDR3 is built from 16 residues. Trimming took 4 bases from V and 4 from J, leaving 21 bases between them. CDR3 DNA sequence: TGTGCCAGCAGCCCCGGTCTCACGGGGTCCCTTTACGAGCAGTACTTC. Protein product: CASSPGLTGSLYEQYF.

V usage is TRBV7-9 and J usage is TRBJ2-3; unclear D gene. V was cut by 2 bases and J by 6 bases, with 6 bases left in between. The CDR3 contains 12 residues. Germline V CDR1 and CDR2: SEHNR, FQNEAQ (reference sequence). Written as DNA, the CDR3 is TGTGCCAGCAGCTTACTGGTCGATACGCAGTATTTT. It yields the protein CASSLLVDTQYF.

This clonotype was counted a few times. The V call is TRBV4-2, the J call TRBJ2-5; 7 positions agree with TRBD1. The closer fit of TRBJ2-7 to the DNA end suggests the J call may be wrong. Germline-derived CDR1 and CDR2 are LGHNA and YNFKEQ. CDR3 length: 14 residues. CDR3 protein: CASSQATGADEQYF. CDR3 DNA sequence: TGTGCCAGCAGCCAAGCCACAGGGGCGGACGAGCAGTACTTC.

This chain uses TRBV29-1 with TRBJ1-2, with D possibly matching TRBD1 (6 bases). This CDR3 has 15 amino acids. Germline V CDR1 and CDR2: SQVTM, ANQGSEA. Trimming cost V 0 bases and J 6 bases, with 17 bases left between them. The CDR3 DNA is TGCAGCGTTGAAGATCCCCACCCGACAGGTGATGGCTACACCTTC. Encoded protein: CSVEDPHPTGDGYTF.

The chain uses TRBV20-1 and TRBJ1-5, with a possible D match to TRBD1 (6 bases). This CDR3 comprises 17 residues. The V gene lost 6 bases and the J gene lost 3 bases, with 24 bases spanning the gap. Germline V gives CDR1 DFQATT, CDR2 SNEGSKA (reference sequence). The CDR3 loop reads CSARPGTSFTFNQPQHF. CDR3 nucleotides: TGCAGTGCCCGACCCGGGACAAGTTTTACCTTCAATCAGCCCCAGCATTTT.

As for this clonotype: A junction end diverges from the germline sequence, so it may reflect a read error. In DNA, the CDR3 is TGTGCCAGCAGTAACAATGGCTACACCTTC. This sequence encodes CASSNNGYTF. This chain links TRBV12-3 or TRBV12-4 with TRBJ1-2; D remains ambiguous. This CDR3 has 10 residues.

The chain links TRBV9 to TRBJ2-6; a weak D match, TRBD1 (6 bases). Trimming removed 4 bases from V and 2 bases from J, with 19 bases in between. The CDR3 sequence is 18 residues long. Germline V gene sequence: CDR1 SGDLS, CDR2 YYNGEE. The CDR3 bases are TGTGCCAGCAGCTCCACCCTCCGGACAGCGCCTGGGGCCAACGTCCTGACTTTC. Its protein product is CASSSTLRTAPGANVLTF.

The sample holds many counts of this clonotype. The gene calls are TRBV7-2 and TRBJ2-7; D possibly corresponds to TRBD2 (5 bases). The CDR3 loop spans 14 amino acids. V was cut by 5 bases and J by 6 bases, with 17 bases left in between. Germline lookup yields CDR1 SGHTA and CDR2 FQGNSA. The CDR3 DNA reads TGTGCCAGCAGCCTAGGACGGGGTTTGGTCGAGCAGTACTTC. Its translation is CASSLGRGLVEQYF.

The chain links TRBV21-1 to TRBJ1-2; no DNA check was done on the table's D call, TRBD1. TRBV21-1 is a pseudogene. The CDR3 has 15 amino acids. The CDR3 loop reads CASRNLLDRGYGYTF. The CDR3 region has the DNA TGTGCCAGCAGGAATCTACTCGACAGGGGGTATGGCTACACCTTC.

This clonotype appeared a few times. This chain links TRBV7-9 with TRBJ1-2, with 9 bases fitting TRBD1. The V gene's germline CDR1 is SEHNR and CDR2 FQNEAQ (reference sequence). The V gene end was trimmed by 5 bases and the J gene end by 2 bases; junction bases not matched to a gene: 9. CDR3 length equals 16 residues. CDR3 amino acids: CASSTGTGRGNYGYTF. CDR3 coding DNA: TGTGCCAGCAGCACTGGGACAGGGAGAGGGAACTATGGCTACACCTTC.

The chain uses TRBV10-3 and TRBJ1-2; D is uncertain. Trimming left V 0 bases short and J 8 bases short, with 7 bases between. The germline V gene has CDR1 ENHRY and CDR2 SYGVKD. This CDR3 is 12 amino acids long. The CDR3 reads CAISESLSGYTF. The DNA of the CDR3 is TGTGCCATCAGTGAGTCCCTCTCGGGCTACACCTTC.

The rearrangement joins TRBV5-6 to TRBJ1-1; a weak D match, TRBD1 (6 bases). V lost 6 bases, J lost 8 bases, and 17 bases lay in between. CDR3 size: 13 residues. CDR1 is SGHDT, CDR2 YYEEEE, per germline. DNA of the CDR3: TGTGCCAGCATCTCCTTTACGGGGGCCGAAGCTTTCTTT. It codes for CASISFTGAEAFF.

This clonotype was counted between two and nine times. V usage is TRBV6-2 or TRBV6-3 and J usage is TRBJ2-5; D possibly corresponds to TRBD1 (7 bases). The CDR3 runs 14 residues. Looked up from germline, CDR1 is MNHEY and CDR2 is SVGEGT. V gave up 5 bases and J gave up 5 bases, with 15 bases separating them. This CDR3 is CASSGGMTGETQYF. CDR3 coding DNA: TGTGCCAGCAGTGGCGGGATGACAGGGGAGACCCAGTACTTC.

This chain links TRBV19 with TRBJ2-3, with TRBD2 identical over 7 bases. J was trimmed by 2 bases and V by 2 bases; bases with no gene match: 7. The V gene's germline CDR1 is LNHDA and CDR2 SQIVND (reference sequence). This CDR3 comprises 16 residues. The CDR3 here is CASSISASGDTDTQYF. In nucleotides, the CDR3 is TGTGCCAGTAGTATATCGGCTAGCGGTGACACAGATACGCAGTATTTT. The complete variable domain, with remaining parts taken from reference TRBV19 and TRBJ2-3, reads DGGITQSPKYLFRKEGQNVTLSCEQNLNHDAMYWYRQDPGQGLRLIYYSQIVNDFQKGDIAEGYSVSREKKESFPLTVTSAQKNPTAFYLCASSISASGDTDTQYFGPGTRLTVL.

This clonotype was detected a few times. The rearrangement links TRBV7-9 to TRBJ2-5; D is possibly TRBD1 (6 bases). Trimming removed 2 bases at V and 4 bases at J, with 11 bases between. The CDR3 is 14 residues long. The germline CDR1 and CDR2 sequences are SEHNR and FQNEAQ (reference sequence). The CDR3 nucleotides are TGTGCCAGCAGCTTAATGGGGGCGACAGAGACCCAGTACTTC. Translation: CASSLMGATETQYF.